This TCR beta chain was profiled in a study of cytomegalovirus exposure and HLA in healthy donors. Study-wide context: Genotyping showed roughly 83% of 350 to 400 donors falling in the Caucasian-associated ancestry cluster. Findings and caveats of the study: In a later analysis, TCR association rates varied by HLA locus: DRB1 most, HLA-C fewest.

The germline V gene encodes CDR1 MDHEN and CDR2 SYDVKM. Unmatched junction bases numbered 4, after V lost 4 bases and J lost 8 bases. CDR3 length: 14 amino acids. PCR employed 60 Vbeta and 13 Jbeta primers. Profiled with immunoSEQ multiplex PCR; TCRdb holds only in-frame clones, not every one. The sample contains around 190,000 clones, 80% to 85% of which appear only once. This clone turned up a few times. Antigen unknown. Sequencing was done on a sample of PBMCs. This sequence originates from a woman aged 40 to 50 in good health and CMV-seronegative. The V and J genes are TRBV28 and TRBJ2-1; 11 nucleotides align to TRBD1. For the CDR3, the DNA is TGTGCCAGCAGTTCGTCGGACAGGGGGCATGAGCAGTTCTTC. It codes for CASSSSDRGHEQFF.